This TCR beta chain was found in a study of siplizumab effects on memory and regulatory T cells. General study points: Siplizumab brought about a significant reduction in alloreactive sequences traceable to unstimulated CD4+ memory cells.

With regard to this clone: Antigen specificity is unknown.

The CDR3 length is 15 residues. Deletions cut 4 bases from V and 7 bases from J, with 18 bases between. CDR1 SGDLS and CDR2 YYNGEE come from the germline V gene. Libraries were prepared by immunoSEQ multiplex PCR; TCRdb keeps only in-frame clonotypes and omits some of them. The sample records roughly 56,000 clones, just over 95% being singletons. The chain carries TRBV9 and TRBJ1-5; TRBD1 might be the D (6 bases). Sequencing was done on a sample of naive CD8+ T cells sorted from blood. The sequence was collected from a human donor in good health. This CDR3 is CASSPGDTTGQPQHF. The CDR3 DNA reads as TGTGCCAGCAGCCCGGGGGACACAACCGGGCAGCCCCAGCATTTT.